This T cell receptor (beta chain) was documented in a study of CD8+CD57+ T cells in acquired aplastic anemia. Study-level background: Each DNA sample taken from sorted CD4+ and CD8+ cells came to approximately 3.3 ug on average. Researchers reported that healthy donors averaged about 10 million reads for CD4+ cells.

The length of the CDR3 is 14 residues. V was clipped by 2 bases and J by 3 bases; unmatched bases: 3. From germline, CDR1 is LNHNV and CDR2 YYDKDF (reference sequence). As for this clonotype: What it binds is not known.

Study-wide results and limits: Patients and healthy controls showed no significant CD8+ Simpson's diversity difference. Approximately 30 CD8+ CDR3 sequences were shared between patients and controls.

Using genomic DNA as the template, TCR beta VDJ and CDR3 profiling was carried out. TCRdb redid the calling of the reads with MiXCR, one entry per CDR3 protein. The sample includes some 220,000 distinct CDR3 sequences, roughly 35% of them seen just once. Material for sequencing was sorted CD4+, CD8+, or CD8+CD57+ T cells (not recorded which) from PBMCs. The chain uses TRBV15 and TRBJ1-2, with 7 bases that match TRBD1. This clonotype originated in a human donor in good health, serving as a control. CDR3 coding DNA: TGTGCCACCAGCAGAAGGGGGACAGACTATGGCTACACCTTC. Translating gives CATSRRGTDYGYTF.